Given below is one T cell receptor beta chain in context. This CDR3 comprises 18 residues. CDR1 is LGHNT, CDR2 FRNRAP, per germline. J lost 8 bases, V lost 0 bases, and 10 bases had no gene match. These data are taken from a study of patients and donors after allogeneic stem cell transplantation. One entry per CDR3 protein, called by TCRdb with MiXCR from the RT-PCR reads. Of 410,000 or so distinct CDR3 sequences in the sample, under 20% were seen once. The TCR comes from a human donor who was either an allogeneic HSCT recipient or a stem cell or donor lymphocyte infusion donor (not recorded which). It is not recorded whose cells these are; they may come from a transplant donor. The chain recombines TRBV12-5 with TRBJ2-1; 13 nucleotides line up with TRBD2. Sequencing used blood, either unsorted or a sorted T cell fraction (not recorded which). The DNA for the CDR3 is TGTGCTAGTGGTTTGGTAGCAACGGGACTAGCGGGAAGGTATGAGCAGTTCTTC. Translating gives CASGLVATGLAGRYEQFF.